This T cell receptor beta chain was captured by sequencing in a study of blood T cell repertoires in COVID-19. The overall study: The origin of the acute and convalescent COVID-19 samples was the United States, Italy and Spain. PBMCs, B-cell-depleted T cells, or T cells provided the cDNA or gDNA that made up the material.

The CDR3 length is 14 residues. The V gene end was trimmed by 2 bases and the J gene end by 9 bases; junction bases not matched to a gene: 4. Germline CDR1 is MGHDK and CDR2 is SYGVNS. Original processing notes: Reference gene primer amplification in the assay estimated nucleated cell counts. Only in-frame clones appear in the TCRdb table, and some are missing; sequencing was by immunoSEQ multiplex PCR. V and J calls and clone size are as listed in that table; D and trimming were resolved from the DNA. The sample yields 250,000 to 300,000 clones, 70% to 90% seen once. This sequence originates from a woman aged 60-75 years with acute or convalescent COVID-19. Sequences were obtained from peripheral blood. The V and J genes are TRBV25-1 and TRBJ1-6, with 7 bases fitting TRBD1. The CDR3 spells CASSEQGVVSPLHF. In nucleotides, the CDR3 is TGTGCCAGCAGTGAACAGGGGGTCGTTTCACCCCTCCACTTT.